This T cell receptor beta chain appears in the sequencing data of a study of blood T cell repertoires in COVID-19. V gave up 0 bases and J gave up 8 bases, with 13 bases separating them. The CDR3 length is 14 residues. Germline assignment: CDR1 LNHNV and CDR2 YYDKDF (reference sequence). The method was immunoSEQ multiplex PCR; TCRdb's version includes in-frame clones alone and lacks a portion of them. The sample holds about 59,000 clones, around 80% seen once. This clonotype was obtained from a man aged 60-69 years with acute or convalescent COVID-19. Material for sequencing was peripheral blood. The chain recombines TRBV15 with TRBJ1-2; D not certain. In DNA form, the CDR3 reads TGTGCCACCAGCAGAGAGCACACCCCGGGAGGCTACACCTTC. Amino acid sequence: CATSREHTPGGYTF.